These T cell receptor beta chains were read from a single sample in a study of blood T cells in healthy people across ages. MiXCR, applied by TCRdb to the 5' RACE reads, yields one record per CDR3 protein. This table holds roughly 680,000 distinct CDR3 sequences, 45% to 60% found once. The sequenced material came from blood. These receptors came from a woman older than 75 in good health. Each CDR3 is given with its conserved first and last residue. A D gene is named only where the DNA matches it firmly. Part of the rows lack a size; the others show once, few, many or a class for expanded clones.

V gene: TRBV2; D gene: -; clone size: many; J gene: TRBJ2-7; CDR3 protein: CASRTRLPQDEQYF; CDR3 DNA: TGTGCCAGCAGGACGCGACTGCCCCAGGACGAGCAGTACTTC
V gene: TRBV11-3; D gene: -; clone size: many; J gene: TRBJ2-1; CDR3 protein: CASSLDFSEQFF; CDR3 DNA: TGTGCCAGCAGCTTAGACTTTAGTGAGCAGTTCTTC
V gene: TRBV20-1; D gene: TRBD1; clone size: -; J gene: TRBJ1-1; CDR3 protein: CSAPRQGNMNAEAFF; CDR3 DNA: TGCAGTGCTCCTCGACAGGGGAACATGAACGCTGAAGCTTTCTTT
V gene: TRBV30; D gene: TRBD1; clone size: -; J gene: TRBJ2-2; CDR3 protein: CARDRALPLQGGELFF; CDR3 DNA: TGTGCCCGGGACAGAGCTCTTCCCCTTCAAGGCGGGGAGCTGTTTTTT
V gene: TRBV7-8; D gene: -; clone size: many; J gene: TRBJ1-2; CDR3 protein: CASSLGLPGNYGYTF; CDR3 DNA: TGTGCCAGCAGCTTAGGCCTCCCTGGCAACTATGGCTACACCTTC
V gene: TRBV5-1; D gene: TRBD2; clone size: -; J gene: TRBJ2-5; CDR3 protein: CASSIGTSGRQETQYF; CDR3 DNA: TGCGCCAGCAGCATCGGGACTAGCGGGAGACAAGAGACCCAGTACTTC
V gene: TRBV20-1; D gene: -; clone size: -; J gene: TRBJ2-7; CDR3 protein: CSATGVQGAYEQYF; CDR3 DNA: TGCAGTGCTACGGGGGTACAAGGCGCCTACGAGCAGTACTTC
V gene: TRBV5-1; D gene: TRBD1; clone size: many; J gene: TRBJ1-2; CDR3 protein: CASSPGTGVYGYTF; CDR3 DNA: TGCGCCAGCAGCCCCGGGACAGGGGTCTATGGCTACACCTTC
V gene: TRBV7-9; D gene: TRBD2; clone size: few; J gene: TRBJ2-3; CDR3 protein: CASSLRLAGETDTQYF; CDR3 DNA: TGTGCCAGCAGCTTGCGACTAGCGGGAGAGACAGATACGCAGTATTTT
V gene: TRBV12-3/TRBV12-4; D gene: -; clone size: -; J gene: TRBJ2-3; CDR3 protein: CASSPRGYRSEDTQYF; CDR3 DNA: TGTGCCAGCAGCCCCCGGGGGTATAGATCGGAGGATACGCAGTATTTT
V gene: TRBV7-2; D gene: -; clone size: few; J gene: TRBJ2-4; CDR3 protein: CASSARGAGIQYF; CDR3 DNA: TGTGCCAGCAGCGCCCGTGGAGCCGGCATTCAGTACTTC
V gene: TRBV28; D gene: TRBD1; clone size: -; J gene: TRBJ1-3; CDR3 protein: CASISLAGTGAGNTIYF; CDR3 DNA: TGTGCCAGCATATCCTTAGCCGGGACAGGGGCTGGAAACACCATATATTTT
V gene: TRBV11-2; D gene: TRBD1; clone size: many; J gene: TRBJ1-2; CDR3 protein: CASSFGQGNYGYTF; CDR3 DNA: TGCGCCAGCAGCTTTGGACAGGGGAACTATGGCTACACCTTC
V gene: TRBV20-1; D gene: -; clone size: -; J gene: TRBJ2-7; CDR3 protein: CSARGGAYKQYF; CDR3 DNA: TGCAGTGCTAGAGGAGGGGCCTACAAGCAGTACTTC
V gene: TRBV20-1; D gene: -; clone size: few; J gene: TRBJ2-1; CDR3 protein: CSARDVLGLGEAYNEQFF; CDR3 DNA: TGCAGTGCTAGAGATGTATTGGGATTGGGGGAGGCCTACAATGAGCAGTTCTTC
V gene: TRBV19; D gene: -; clone size: -; J gene: TRBJ2-5; CDR3 protein: CASSQGNSQETQYF; CDR3 DNA: TGTGCCAGTAGTCAGGGGAATTCCCAAGAGACCCAGTACTTC
V gene: TRBV5-1; D gene: TRBD1; clone size: -; J gene: TRBJ2-5; CDR3 protein: CASSPDRVNEQYF; CDR3 DNA: TGCGCCAGCAGCCCGGACAGGGTCAATGAGCAGTACTTC
V gene: TRBV6-5; D gene: -; clone size: many; J gene: TRBJ2-4; CDR3 protein: CASREGSLGIQYF; CDR3 DNA: TGTGCCAGCCGAGAGGGAAGTTTAGGCATTCAGTACTTC
V gene: TRBV27; D gene: -; clone size: -; J gene: TRBJ1-4; CDR3 protein: CASSLVGGVEKLFF; CDR3 DNA: TGTGCCAGCAGTTTGGTGGGGGGAGTAGAAAAACTGTTTTTT
V gene: TRBV20-1; D gene: -; clone size: -; J gene: TRBJ1-5; CDR3 protein: CSADGGVGHQPQHF; CDR3 DNA: TGCAGTGCTGACGGTGGGGTAGGGCATCAGCCCCAGCATTTT
V gene: TRBV27; D gene: -; clone size: -; J gene: TRBJ2-7; CDR3 protein: CASSSKGRNYEQYF; CDR3 DNA: TGTGCCAGCAGCTCTAAGGGACGGAACTACGAGCAGTACTTC